A selection of T cell receptor beta chains follows, all from one sample in a study of blood T cell repertoires in COVID-19. Method: immunoSEQ multiplex PCR; TCRdb's copy keeps in-frame clones and lacks some. The table lists around 300,000 clones, roughly 87% of them singletons. Sequenced sample: peripheral blood. Receptors were obtained from a man in his late teens or twenties with active or convalescent COVID-19. Both conserved end residues are trimmed from each CDR3. Fields, in order: J gene, V gene, clone size, CDR3 protein. Clone size is not always given. Where it is, it says once, few, many or a class for expanded clones.

TRBJ2-7 | TRBV21-1 | - | ASSKKWGLAGGSSLYEQY
TRBJ2-2 | TRBV11-2 | - | ASSLVSQNTGELF
TRBJ2-3 | TRBV6-6 | - | ASLRSGSTDTQY
TRBJ1-6 | TRBV2 | - | ASSGDREANSPLH
TRBJ2-5 | TRBV28 | - | ASSLGRKETQY
TRBJ1-1 | TRBV18 | - | ASSSGQLNTEAF
TRBJ1-4 | TRBV6-5 | - | ASSTQGGEKLF
TRBJ2-5 | TRBV3-1/TRBV3-2 | few | ASSQDRWGVQETQY
TRBJ1-5 | TRBV11-2 | - | ASSFHSDNQPQH
TRBJ1-1 | TRBV10-2 | - | ASSRQLLPLGTEAF
TRBJ2-1 | TRBV9 | - | ASSVEGYYREGSYNEQF
TRBJ1-2 | TRBV6-5 | - | ASSYSAEANYGYT
TRBJ2-6 | TRBV7-6 | - | ASSLWSDSSGANVLT
TRBJ1-2 | TRBV3-1/TRBV3-2 | - | ASSPQTRANYGYT
TRBJ1-2 | TRBV29-1 | - | SVAQAPNYGYT
TRBJ2-1 | TRBV7-9 | - | ASSLVGLAVERNNEQF
TRBJ2-1 | TRBV6-5 | - | ASSYSPSGNNKQF
TRBJ1-4 | TRBV28 | - | ASSLPLGAANEKLF
TRBJ2-2 | TRBV9 | - | ASSLRTGFGELF
TRBJ1-1 | TRBV9 | - | ASRALTGPNTEAF
TRBJ2-7 | TRBV7-8 | once | ASSLGQLYEQY
TRBJ1-2 | TRBV10-3 | - | AITGVSGFDGYT
TRBJ1-1 | TRBV9 | - | ASSTGRGNTEAF
TRBJ1-4 | TRBV6-5 | - | ASSQTGGTNEKLF
TRBJ1-5 | TRBV7-2 | - | ASSPGRGDQPQH
TRBJ2-3 | TRBV19 | few | ASSISGGGADTQY
TRBJ1-5 | TRBV12-3/TRBV12-4 | - | ASSLAGSQPQH
TRBJ1-5 | TRBV6-5 | - | ASSAARTGDQPQH
TRBJ2-7 | TRBV15 | - | ATSRAGTGSEQY
TRBJ2-2 | TRBV9 | few | ASSDQGAGVTGELF
TRBJ2-3 | TRBV20-1 | few | SASVQAGGRTDTQY
TRBJ1-6 | TRBV6-5 | once | ASSYSGQGASLH
TRBJ1-5 | TRBV6-5 | - | ASSYGGAQPQH
TRBJ1-2 | TRBV6-1 | - | ASDRGQGGGYT
TRBJ1-1 | TRBV18 | once | ASSPGTGKMNTEAF
TRBJ1-3 | TRBV7-9 | - | ASSSSTGVGNTIY
TRBJ1-5 | TRBV12-5 | - | ASGLDWGVKPQH
TRBJ1-6 | TRBV9 | - | ASSTGTGGVSPLH
TRBJ1-1 | TRBV7-9 | - | ASSLGQGMNTEAF
TRBJ2-2 | TRBV27 | once | ASSPGLLGTGELF
TRBJ2-7 | TRBV5-1 | - | ASSATSVEQY
TRBJ1-2 | TRBV19 | - | ASSIVQGGYGYT
TRBJ2-2 | TRBV28 | - | ATGQLPNTGELF
TRBJ2-2 | TRBV19 | - | ASSLGAGELF
TRBJ1-2 | TRBV7-9 | once | ASSLNYGYT
TRBJ1-2 | TRBV19 | few | ASSAGYYGYT
TRBJ2-5 | TRBV23-1 | - | ASSQLRTGQETQY
TRBJ1-6 | TRBV7-2 | once | ASSSTGTTNSPLH
TRBJ1-2 | TRBV5-1 | - | ASSPETGLGGYT
TRBJ2-3 | TRBV9 | - | ASSRLPDTQY